The 24 T cell receptor beta chains listed next were all sequenced from one sample in a study of post-analysis software for immune sequencing data. Study results and limitations: A handful of TRBV segments (TRBV5-6, TRBV5-1 and TRBV20-1 among them) occurred more frequently in patients than in controls.

These TCRs are of unknown antigen specificity. Presence of unique molecular identifiers characterized the TCR beta cDNA libraries. TCRdb used MiXCR to reprocess the PCR reads, holding one entry per CDR3 protein. The sample lists a few hundred thousand distinct CDR3 sequences, 45% occurring once. Material for sequencing was blood. The receptors here all came from a girl under 18 with multiple sclerosis.

The V and J genes are TRBV7-2 and TRBJ2-7, with a possible D match to TRBD2 (5 bases). Germline CDR1 reads SGHTA; CDR2 reads FQGNSA. Trimming shortened V by 5 bases and J by 4 bases, and 15 bases separated the two germline ends. This CDR3 has 14 amino acids. The CDR3 is CASSGRTDDYEQYF. The CDR3 bases are TGTGCCAGCAGCGGACGGACTGATGATTACGAGCAGTACTTC.

In DNA, the CDR3 is TGTGCCAGCAGCTTAGGGGACAACTACGAGCAGTACTTC. This sequence encodes CASSLGDNYEQYF. This chain joins TRBV7-9 and TRBJ2-7; D is possibly TRBD1 (6 bases). The V end lost 1 base, the J end lost 3 bases, and 7 bases lay between the germline ends. The CDR3 has 13 residues. CDR1 and CDR2 from the germline V gene are SEHNR and FQNEAQ (reference sequence).

V gene TRBV20-1 combines with J gene TRBJ2-1; 9 bases are shared with TRBD2. This CDR3 region has 15 residues. J gave up 7 bases and V 8 bases, and 15 bases lay outside the gene matches. CDR1 is DFQATT, CDR2 SNEGSKA, per germline (reference sequence). CDR3 sequence reads: CSLIPILAGTNEQFF. Written as DNA, the CDR3 is TGCAGTCTTATACCGATTCTAGCGGGAACTAATGAGCAGTTCTTC.

The V and J genes are TRBV27 and TRBJ2-4, with no clear D. The assigned J gene may be wrong: the sequence end matches TRBJ2-7 better. Per the germline V gene, CDR1 is MNHEY and CDR2 is SMNVEV (reference sequence). This CDR3 region has 16 residues. CDR3 DNA: TGTGCCAGCAGCCTTGGACGCGTCAATCTAGTCTACGAGCAGTACTTC. Translated, it gives CASSLGRVNLVYEQYF.

The chain joins TRBV5-1 to TRBJ2-7, with a weak D call TRBD2 (5 bases). V was trimmed by 2 bases and J by 2 bases, leaving 8 bases between them. CDR3 length: 13 amino acids. Germline V gene sequence: CDR1 SGHRS, CDR2 YFSETQ. CDR3 nucleotide sequence: TGCGCCAGCAGCTTTGACGGGACCTACGAGCAGTACTTC. It is translated as CASSFDGTYEQYF.

This clonotype was seen a handful of times. The rearrangement joins TRBV5-1 to TRBJ2-3, with TRBD2 identical over 7 bases. V trimming: 0 bases; J trimming: 5 bases; junction bases outside the gene matches: 6. The CDR3 has 15 amino acids. Per the germline V gene, CDR1 is SGHRS and CDR2 is YFSETQ. CDR3 DNA: TGCGCCAGCAGCTTGGGTGGCGGGAGAGGAGATACGCAGTATTTT. It encodes CASSLGGGRGDTQYF.

A few counts support this clonotype. The chain couples TRBV9 to TRBJ1-1; D unclear. Germline CDR1 is SGDLS and CDR2 is YYNGEE. The V and J ends lost 8 bases and 0 bases respectively, with 20 bases between them. The CDR3 extends over 16 amino acids. CDR3 in DNA: TGTGCCAGTAGCTCTTTCTCGGACGGGATGAACACTGAAGCTTTCTTT. It encodes CASSSFSDGMNTEAFF.

This chain connects TRBV7-2 to TRBJ1-3; D is uncertain. Deletions cut 5 bases from V and 4 bases from J, with 15 bases between. The CDR3 consists of 15 residues. Germline CDR1 SGHTA, CDR2 FQGNSA. CDR3 loop: CASSPEARRGNTIYF. DNA for the CDR3: TGTGCCAGCAGCCCCGAGGCTAGGCGAGGAAACACCATATATTTT.

The chain joins TRBV6-1 to TRBJ2-7, with 10 bases fitting TRBD2. Trimming removed 4 bases from V and 3 bases from J; junction bases left unmatched: 18. In germline, CDR1 is MNHNS, CDR2 SASEGT. The CDR3 runs 19 residues. The CDR3 spells CASSALQTGPGLAFYEQYF. DNA for the CDR3: TGTGCCAGCAGTGCCCTCCAAACCGGACCGGGACTAGCGTTCTACGAGCAGTACTTC.

The V and J genes are TRBV20-1 and TRBJ1-5; no clear D. V was pared by 6 bases and J by 4 bases, with 19 bases between. The germline CDR1 and CDR2 sequences are DFQATT and SNEGSKA (reference sequence). The CDR3 covers 15 residues. CDR3 residues: CSARSQSYSNQPQHF. The CDR3, as DNA: TGCAGTGCCCGATCTCAGTCCTACTCAAATCAGCCCCAGCATTTT.

The chain links TRBV11-2 to TRBJ2-3; TRBD1 aligns across 10 bases. V gave up 4 bases and J gave up 1 base; unmatched junction bases: 26. The CDR3 runs to 23 residues. CDR1 is SGHAT and CDR2 is FQNNGV in the germline V gene. The CDR3 reads CASSSTGTGVGRLSVVGTDTQYF. The CDR3 region has the DNA TGTGCCAGCAGCTCAACCGGGACAGGGGTTGGGAGGCTCAGCGTTGTCGGCACAGATACGCAGTATTTT.

V and J are TRBV6-6 and TRBJ2-5; 7 bases are shared with TRBD1. Germline CDR1 reads MNHNY; CDR2 reads SVGAGI (reference sequence). The CDR3 covers 15 residues. Losses at the gene ends were 5 bases for V and 0 bases for J; bases not matched to a gene: 6. The CDR3 spells CASSTGEVYQETQYF. CDR3 in DNA: TGTGCCAGCAGTACAGGGGAAGTGTACCAAGAGACCCAGTACTTC.

This clonotype was observed a handful of times. The genes are TRBV5-5 and TRBJ1-6; possibly TRBD1 for D (5 bases). Trimming shortened V by 4 bases and J by 5 bases, and 7 bases separated the two germline ends. Germline V gene lookup returns CDR1 SGHKS and CDR2 YYEKEE (reference sequence). The CDR3 contains 13 residues. The CDR3 coding sequence is TGTGCCAGCAGCGAGGACAATAATTCACCCCTCCACTTT. Translated, it gives CASSEDNNSPLHF.

V usage is TRBV7-6 and J usage is TRBJ1-1; D unresolved. Germline CDR1 is SGHVS and CDR2 is FNYEAQ. V lost 2 bases and J lost 4, with 8 bases in between. The CDR3 runs to 13 residues. This chain's CDR3 is CASSLQVGTEAFF. In DNA, the CDR3 is TGTGCCAGCAGCTTACAAGTCGGCACTGAAGCTTTCTTT.

This clonotype was recorded a few times. The rearrangement links TRBV9 to TRBJ2-7; tentative D call: TRBD1 (6 bases). The CDR3 is 15 amino acids. Germline values: CDR1 SGDLS, CDR2 YYNGEE. Trimming removed 0 bases from V and 0 bases from J, with 10 bases in between. The CDR3: CASSVATGISYEQYF. The CDR3 DNA follows: TGTGCCAGCAGCGTAGCTACAGGGATCTCCTACGAGCAGTACTTC.

This chain joins TRBV29-1 and TRBJ2-5, with D possibly called TRBD1 or TRBD2 (6 bases each). This CDR3 comprises 13 residues. V was cut by 2 bases and J by 5 bases, with 12 bases left in between. The germline V gene has CDR1 SQVTM and CDR2 ANQGSEA. CDR3 coding DNA: TGCAGCGTTGAAAAGGGGGGCGGTGAGACCCAGTACTTC. Amino acids: CSVEKGGGETQYF.

The chain employs TRBV4-1 and TRBJ1-5; D is undetermined. Germline loops: CDR1 MGHRA, CDR2 YSYEKL. The CDR3 loop spans 15 amino acids. Deletions cut 0 bases from V and 3 bases from J, with 9 bases between. The CDR3: CASSQDAGNNQPQHF. The CDR3 coding sequence is TGCGCCAGCAGCCAAGATGCGGGTAACAATCAGCCCCAGCATTTT.

This clonotype was picked up a small number of times. The CDR3 DNA follows: TGTGCCAGCAGTTTTTTTGGGTACGCCTACGAGCAGTACTTC. Protein sequence: CASSFFGYAYEQYF. The V call is TRBV28, the J call TRBJ2-7; D gene uncertain. There are 14 residues in the CDR3. The ends were cut back, 3 bases at V and 2 bases at J, with 11 bases in the middle. Germline V gene data show CDR1 as MDHEN and CDR2 as SYDVKM.

This clonotype was recorded a few times. This chain connects TRBV4-1 to TRBJ2-7, with unresolved D. This CDR3 has 14 residues. CDR1 and CDR2 (germline): MGHRA, YSYEKL. With 1 base removed from V and 2 bases from J, the gap between germline ends came to 9 bases. CDR3 nucleotide sequence: TGCGCCAGCAGCCAAGTCGGGCAGACCTACGAGCAGTACTTC. The encoded protein is CASSQVGQTYEQYF.

The table lists this clonotype with a few counts. The V gene is TRBV3-1, the J gene TRBJ2-5, with unresolved D. Germline V CDR1 and CDR2: LGHDT, YNNKEL (reference sequence). The CDR3 consists of 13 residues. The germline V and J ends were trimmed by 0 bases and 4 bases, with 6 bases remaining between them. The CDR3 coding sequence is TGTGCCAGCAGCCAAGATCTCGGAGAGACCCAGTACTTC. The encoded protein is CASSQDLGETQYF.

V and J are TRBV7-3 and TRBJ1-1; 8 bases are a match to TRBD1. V was pared by 1 base and J by 7 bases, with 5 bases of the junction left unmatched. Germline V gives CDR1 SGHTA, CDR2 FQGTGA. This CDR3 contains 14 residues. The CDR3 here is CASSLIPGGGEAFF. DNA of the CDR3: TGTGCCAGCAGCTTAATCCCAGGGGGCGGTGAAGCTTTCTTT.

The chain couples TRBV5-6 to TRBJ2-7; D possibly corresponds to TRBD1 (5 bases). Looked up from germline, CDR1 is SGHDT and CDR2 is YYEEEE. The CDR3 runs 13 residues. V dropped 1 base and J dropped 6 bases, with 11 bases sitting between them. The CDR3 here is CASSLNQGSEQYF. The CDR3 region has the DNA TGTGCCAGCAGCTTGAATCAGGGTAGCGAGCAGTACTTC. Combining the CDR3 with reference TRBV5-6 and TRBJ2-7 gives the whole variable domain DAGVTQSPTHLIKTRGQQVTLRCSPKSGHDTVSWYQQALGQGPQFIFQYYEEEERQRGNFPDRFSGHQFPNYSSELNVNALLLGDSALYLCASSLNQGSEQYFGPGTRLTVT.

V usage is TRBV5-1 and J usage is TRBJ2-7; 7 bases are a match to TRBD2. The CDR3 has 16 amino acids. V was pared by 0 bases and J by 6 bases, with 12 bases of the junction left unmatched. Germline V CDR1 and CDR2: SGHRS, YFSETQ. The CDR3 region is CASSLAVACGSFEQYF. CDR3 in DNA: TGCGCCAGCAGCTTGGCTGTGGCTTGCGGGAGTTTCGAGCAGTACTTC.

This clonotype appeared a few times. The chain is built from TRBV7-9 and TRBJ2-2, with 7 bases fitting TRBD2. The CDR3 runs 14 residues. The germline V gene has CDR1 SEHNR and CDR2 FQNEAQ (reference sequence). V lost 3 bases, J lost 7 bases, and 5 bases stayed unmatched. The CDR3 is CASSLAGAIGELFF. The CDR3 DNA reads as TGTGCCAGCAGCTTGGCGGGAGCAATCGGGGAGCTGTTTTTT.